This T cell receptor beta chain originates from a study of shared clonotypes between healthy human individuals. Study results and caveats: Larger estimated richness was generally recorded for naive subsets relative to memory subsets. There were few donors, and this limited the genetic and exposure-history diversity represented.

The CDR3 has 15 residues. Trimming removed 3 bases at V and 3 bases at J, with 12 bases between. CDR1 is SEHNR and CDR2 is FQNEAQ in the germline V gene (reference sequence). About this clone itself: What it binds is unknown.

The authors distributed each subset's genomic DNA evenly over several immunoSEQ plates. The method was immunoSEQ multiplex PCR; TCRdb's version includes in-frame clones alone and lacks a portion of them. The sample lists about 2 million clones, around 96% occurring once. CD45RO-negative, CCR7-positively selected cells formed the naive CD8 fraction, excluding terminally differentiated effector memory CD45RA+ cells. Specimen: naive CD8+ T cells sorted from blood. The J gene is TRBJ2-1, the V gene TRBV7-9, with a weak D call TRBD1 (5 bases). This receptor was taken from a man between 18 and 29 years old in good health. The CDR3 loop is CASSFSQGLYNEQFF. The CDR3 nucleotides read TGTGCCAGCAGCTTTTCGCAGGGTCTCTACAATGAGCAGTTCTTC.